The 12 T cell receptor beta chains presented below share a single source sample, sequenced in a study of Tregs in tolerant kidney transplant recipients. The protocol was immunoSEQ multiplex PCR, while the TCRdb copy is restricted to in-frame clones and leaves out a portion. The sample consists of 120,000 or so clones, roughly 93% of them appearing once. The material sequenced was CD4+ T cells from blood. The receptors stem from a human donor in good health.

The CDR3 sequence: CASKATSGEANTGELFF. In DNA form, the CDR3 reads TGTGCCAGTAAGGCGACTAGCGGGGAGGCGAACACCGGGGAGCTGTTTTTT. The V and J genes are TRBV19 and TRBJ2-2; 11 bases line up with TRBD2. Germline trimming cut 7 bases from V and 0 bases from J; bases unmatched to any gene: 7. The CDR3 length is 17 residues. Germline V lookup: CDR1 LNHDA, CDR2 SQIVND (reference sequence).

The rearrangement links TRBV6-4 to TRBJ2-1, with 8 bases fitting TRBD2. Losses at the gene ends were 2 bases for V and 4 bases for J; bases not matched to a gene: 7. The CDR3 is 16 residues long. Germline V gene lookup returns CDR1 MRHNA and CDR2 SNTAGT. CDR3 residues: CASSDLGSGAYNEQFF. CDR3 DNA: TGTGCCAGCAGTGACCTGGGTAGCGGGGCATACAATGAGCAGTTCTTC.

This clone was seen more than once but under ten times. The J gene is TRBJ2-1, the V gene TRBV5-6; D is possibly TRBD1 (5 bases). CDR1 and CDR2 (germline): SGHDT, YYEEEE. The ends were cut back, 4 bases at V and 8 bases at J, with 19 bases in the middle. The CDR3 is 15 residues long. In DNA, the CDR3 is TGTGCCAGCAGCCGGTTTGCTGGGGCAAAGGATGAGCAGTTCTTC. Amino acid sequence: CASSRFAGAKDEQFF.

This chain links TRBV30 with TRBJ1-1; 7 bases match TRBD1. Germline CDR1 is GTSNPN and CDR2 is SVGIG (reference sequence). CDR3 length equals 15 residues. V shed 2 bases and J 1 base; nucleotides not matched to a gene: 7. The CDR3, as DNA: TGTGCCTGGAGTAGGGACAGAGAGAGGAACACTGAAGCTTTCTTT. The encoded protein is CAWSRDRERNTEAFF.

The DNA for the CDR3 is TGTGCCAGCTCACTCGGGGTGGCCCACACTGAAGCTTTCTTT. Its protein product is CASSLGVAHTEAFF. This chain uses TRBV18 with TRBJ1-1, with D unresolved. The V and J ends lost 4 bases and 3 bases respectively, with 12 bases between them. The CDR3 runs to 14 residues. Germline V gene lookup returns CDR1 KGHSH and CDR2 LQKENI.

In DNA, the CDR3 is TGTGCCAGCAGCTTAGAGACCGTTTCCTATGGCTACACCTTC. Protein sequence: CASSLETVSYGYTF. V is TRBV11-2 and J is TRBJ1-2; D unresolved. This CDR3 has 14 residues. CDR1 is SGHAT, CDR2 FQNNGV, per germline. Trimming shortened V by 0 bases and J by 4 bases, and 9 bases separated the two germline ends.

J is TRBJ2-7 and V is TRBV29-1; 7 bases line up with TRBD2. This CDR3 spans 11 amino acids. Looked up from germline, CDR1 is SQVTM and CDR2 is ANQGSEA. V lost 6 bases to trimming and J lost 7 bases; unmatched junction nucleotides: 6. The CDR3 coding sequence is TGCAGCGTGGCACTAGCGATGGAGCAGTACTTC. This translates into CSVALAMEQYF.

The chain couples TRBV4-2 to TRBJ1-1, with 11 bases fitting TRBD1. The CDR3 consists of 15 residues. V was clipped by 1 base and J by 4 bases; unmatched bases: 2. Germline CDR1 LGHNA, CDR2 YNFKEQ. This CDR3 is CASSQVGTGGTEAFF. The CDR3 DNA follows: TGTGCCAGCAGCCAAGTCGGGACAGGGGGCACTGAAGCTTTCTTT.

The genes are TRBV6-5 and TRBJ1-2; 10 bases are shared with TRBD1. With V trimmed by 6 bases and J by 1 base, 2 bases remained unmatched. The CDR3 is 14 residues long. The germline V gene has CDR1 MNHEY and CDR2 SVGAGI. The CDR3: CASRGQGNNYGYTF. The CDR3 region has the DNA TGTGCCAGCAGGGGACAGGGGAATAACTATGGCTACACCTTC.

The chain is built from TRBV10-2 and TRBJ2-7; 9 bases match TRBD2. With V trimmed by 2 bases and J by 2 bases, 1 base remained unmatched. There are 14 residues in the CDR3. The V gene's germline CDR1 is WSHSY and CDR2 SAAADI. In DNA, the CDR3 is TGCGCCAGCAGTGAGCTAGCGGGGCCCTACGAGCAGTACTTC. Translating gives CASSELAGPYEQYF.

The chain is built from TRBV9 and TRBJ1-2; D gene ambiguous. Germline loops: CDR1 SGDLS, CDR2 YYNGEE. V dropped 0 bases and J dropped 0 bases, with 6 bases sitting between them. The CDR3 spans 14 residues. CDR3 nucleotides: TGTGCCAGCAGCGTAGGGAACACTAACTATGGCTACACCTTC. Translated: CASSVGNTNYGYTF. Full variable domain (rest looked up from reference TRBV9 and TRBJ1-2): DSGVTQTPKHLITATGQRVTLRCSPRSGDLSVYWYQQSLDQGLQFLIQYYNGEERAKGNILERFSAQQFPDLHSELNLSSLELGDSALYFCASSVGNTNYGYTFGSGTRLTVV.

The chain carries TRBV4-2 and TRBJ1-4, with D possibly TRBD1 on 5 matching bases. Trimming pared 4 bases from V and 8 bases from J, leaving 17 bases between. Germline CDR1 is LGHNA and CDR2 is YNFKEQ. The CDR3 spans 15 residues. CDR3 sequence reads: CASSLRGQGGEKLFF. The CDR3 DNA reads as TGTGCCAGCAGCCTGAGAGGTCAGGGTGGCGAAAAACTGTTTTTT.